The T cell receptor beta chain described here comes from a study of sequential checkpoint blockade in melanoma (dated by TCRdb to between 2018 and 2020). Some background on the complete study: Patients were randomized 1:1 to first-line nivolumab followed by ipilimumab (arm A) or ipilimumab followed by nivolumab (arm B). Maintenance nivolumab was given following each of the two trial sequences. What the research found in general, with its limitations: The response-prediction model combining TCR metrics and mutation burden needs validation in larger, independent patient cohorts.

As regards this clone: Its antigen has not been determined. One base away there is no much larger clone; base qualities are not given.

The intended sense of this specimen's treatment or condition label: randomized to nivolumab then ipilimumab (arm A) or the reverse (arm B). No trial patient had received prior DNA-damaging chemotherapy. Thawed PBMCs were sorted on a FACS Aria II flow cytometer to isolate live CD3+CD8+ cells negative for CD19 and CD56. Samples came from patients with melanoma in CheckMate 064, a randomized, open-label phase II trial of sequential checkpoint blockade. Peripheral blood mononuclear cells were collected by leukapheresis, purified with Ficoll-Paque, and frozen in human serum with about 10% DMSO. Immediately after sorting, the purity of the sorted blood CD3+CD8+ cells was confirmed to be >98%, and DNA was then extracted. TCRbeta CDR3 regions were immunosequenced from genomic DNA with the immunoSEQ Assay. Prior to high-throughput sequencing, genomic DNA was amplified by bias-controlled multiplex PCR. As for the original processing: To quantify the absolute abundance of each unique TCRbeta CDR3 region, the sequences were collapsed and filtered. Clonality, defined as 1 minus Pielou's evenness, was calculated using only productive rearrangements. A previously published method was used to identify clones whose frequencies were significantly greater in on-treatment samples than in baseline samples. What TCRdb holds here is the immuneACCESS table cut down to in-frame rearrangements. Part of the clones is not present; checked against another copy, under half of the missing clones reflect an unresolved V gene, and the others are unexplained. V, J and clone size reflect that table, while D and trimming were determined from the DNA. The sample yields 30,000 to 40,000 clones; around nine tenths were counted once. The ten largest clones capture about an eighth of the sample.

The receptor's source is a human donor with melanoma. The sample consisted of CD8+ T cells sorted from blood (inferred from file names), taken from a patient given nivolumab and ipilimumab in sequence.

The DNA sequence reads TGTGCCAGTAGTTTCAGCCAGGGGGCTGAAGCTTTCTTT. The encoded protein is CASSFSQGAEAFF. Recombination connected TRBV19 to TRBJ1-1; a stretch of 7 junction bases matches TRBD1. Including cysteine and phenylalanine, the CDR3 has 13 amino acids. Only the CDR3 portion is preserved as DNA: 39 bases, with reading frame beginning at the first base. Per the germline V gene (reference sequence), LNHDA is the CDR1 and SQIVND is the CDR2. V trim: 5 bases; J trim: 6 bases; unmatched bases: 6. This CDR3, with the reference TRBV19 and TRBJ1-1 proteins standing in past its ends, gives the full variable domain DGGITQSPKYLFRKEGQNVTLSCEQNLNHDAMYWYRQDPGQGLRLIYYSQIVNDFQKGDIAEGYSVSREKKESFPLTVTSAQKNPTAFYLCASSFSQGAEAFFGQGTRLTVV.